This T cell receptor (beta chain) came from a study of OX40 agonist ivuxolimab in advanced cancers. The data were produced by immunoSEQ multiplex PCR, yet TCRdb's version contains in-frame clones alone and is incomplete. This repertoire shows 50,000 to 70,000 clones, over 90% found once; its top ten account for 15% to 20%. Sequencing was performed on CD4+ or CD8+ T cells sorted from blood, taken in a trial of the OX40 agonist ivuxolimab. This clonotype was sampled from an adult with an advanced solid tumor such as melanoma, head and neck, liver or kidney cancer.

The CDR3 nucleotides are TGTGCCAGCAGCCAAAACCGGAACAGCCTCTACGAGCAGTACTTC. It encodes CASSQNRNSLYEQYF. This rearrangement joins TRBV14 to TRBJ2-7; D ambiguous. The length of the CDR3 is 15 residues. The V gene's germline CDR1 is SGHDN and CDR2 FVKESK. V was shortened by 2 bases and J by 3 bases, with 14 bases between the two germline ends.